Listed below are T cell receptor beta chains from one sample, sequenced in a study of cytomegalovirus exposure and HLA in healthy donors. Produced via immunoSEQ multiplex PCR; TCRdb's table is partial and in-frame only. Among roughly 190,000 clones listed, around three quarters were seen once. Input material: PBMCs. These receptor sequences come from a woman in her forties or fifties in good health and CMV-seronegative. CDR3s include the opening cysteine and the closing phenylalanine or tryptophan. D genes are given only for firm matches. Clone size is not always given. Where it is, it says once, few, many or a class for expanded clones.

>TRBV19|NA|NA|17|TRBJ2-2
CASIPGRRQGGTGELFF
TGTGCCAGTATCCCAGGGAGGCGACAGGGAGGAACCGGGGAGCTGTTTTTT
>TRBV7-2|TRBD2|NA|14|TRBJ2-7
CASSRGGGLYEQYF
TGTGCCAGCAGCCGGGGCGGGGGGCTTTACGAGCAGTACTTC
>TRBV15|NA|NA|12|TRBJ1-6
CATGPGNSPLHF
TGTGCCACCGGGCCCGGTAATTCACCCCTCCACTTT
>TRBV30|NA|few|12|TRBJ2-5
CAWDQGGETQYF
TGTGCCTGGGACCAGGGAGGAGAGACCCAGTACTTC
>TRBV2|NA|few|11|TRBJ1-4
CASRDGEKLFF
TGTGCCAGCCGGGATGGTGAAAAACTGTTTTTT
>TRBV7-2|TRBD1|NA|13|TRBJ2-1
CASTDRVIHEQFF
TGTGCCAGCACCGACAGGGTGATCCATGAGCAGTTCTTC
>TRBV28|NA|NA|13|TRBJ1-2
CASSQQLNYGYTF
TGTGCCAGCAGCCAACAGCTGAACTATGGCTACACCTTC
>TRBV6-1|NA|NA|16|TRBJ1-5
CASSARGEGANQPQHF
TGTGCCAGCAGTGCGCGCGGGGAAGGGGCCAATCAGCCCCAGCATTTT
>TRBV29-1|TRBD2|NA|16|TRBJ2-1
CSAIIPLAGGPDEQFF
TGCAGCGCTATAATCCCACTAGCGGGAGGGCCGGATGAGCAGTTCTTC
>TRBV7-9|TRBD2|NA|16|TRBJ2-2
CASSLRGGENTGELFF
TGTGCCAGCAGCTTAAGGGGAGGGGAGAACACCGGGGAGCTGTTTTTT
>TRBV19|TRBD1|NA|15|TRBJ1-3
CASTGTGSRGNTIYF
TGTGCCAGCACCGGGACAGGGTCTCGCGGAAACACCATATATTTT
>TRBV18|NA|once|12|TRBJ1-1
CASSEVNTEAFF
TGTGCCAGCTCAGAGGTGAACACTGAAGCTTTCTTT
>TRBV6-5|TRBD1|NA|13|TRBJ1-1
CASSGGLYTEAFF
TGTGCCAGCTCAGGGGGGCTTTACACTGAAGCTTTCTTT
>TRBV5-6|NA|NA|14|TRBJ1-2
CASSLRQGARGYTF
TGTGCCAGCAGCTTGAGGCAGGGCGCTCGCGGCTACACCTTC
>TRBV7-9|NA|NA|15|TRBJ2-3
CSSSFRGAIPDTQYF
TGTTCCAGCAGCTTTCGGGGGGCCATCCCCGATACGCAGTATTTT
>TRBV18|TRBD1|NA|15|TRBJ1-5
CASSSRTGSNQPQHF
TGTGCCAGCTCTTCCCGGACAGGTAGCAATCAGCCCCAGCATTTT
>TRBV9|NA|few|15|TRBJ2-7
CASSVGSSVSYEQYF
TGTGCCAGCAGCGTAGGTTCTAGCGTCTCCTACGAGCAGTACTTC
>TRBV25-1|NA|NA|14|TRBJ2-2
CASRQGVHTGELFF
TGTGCCAGCAGGCAGGGTGTCCACACCGGGGAGCTGTTTTTT
>TRBV25-1|NA|NA|17|TRBJ1-1
CASSGPGTQNMNTEAFF
TGTGCCAGCAGCGGTCCCGGGACTCAAAATATGAACACTGAAGCTTTCTTT
>TRBV27|NA|NA|13|TRBJ2-5
CASSQTGLEEQYF
TGTGCCAGCAGCCAAACAGGGTTGGAAGAGCAGTACTTC
>TRBV14|NA|NA|13|TRBJ2-7
CASSQGTNYEQYF
TGTGCCAGCAGCCAAGGGACTAACTACGAGCAGTACTTC
>TRBV6-5|NA|NA|13|TRBJ1-4
CASSYSRGEKLFF
TGTGCCAGCAGTTACTCGAGAGGGGAAAAACTGTTTTTT
>TRBV28|TRBD1|NA|16|TRBJ2-7
CASSPRTGLTSYEQYF
TGTGCCAGCAGTCCCCGGACAGGCCTTACCTCCTACGAGCAGTACTTC
>TRBV5-6|NA|few|14|TRBJ2-7
CASSSETGTYEQYF
TGTGCCAGCAGCTCCGAGACAGGAACCTACGAGCAGTACTTC
>TRBV6-1|TRBD1|NA|12|TRBJ2-7
CASSRQGYEQYF
TGTGCCAGCTCCAGACAGGGCTACGAGCAGTACTTC
>TRBV7-6|TRBD1|NA|18|TRBJ1-6
CASSLALGTGGWNSPLHF
TGTGCCAGCAGCTTAGCGCTCGGGACAGGGGGATGGAATTCACCCCTCCACTTT
>TRBV18|NA|NA|16|TRBJ1-1
CASSLHKRLRQDEAFF
TGTGCCAGCTCACTGCACAAACGACTTAGACAGGATGAAGCTTTCTTT
>TRBV14|NA|NA|17|TRBJ1-1
CASSQGGRGRFNTEAFF
TGTGCCAGCAGCCAAGGGGGCAGGGGCCGGTTTAACACTGAAGCTTTCTTT
>TRBV19|TRBD2|NA|16|TRBJ2-3
CASSIGVAGGSDTQYF
TGTGCCAGTAGTATCGGGGTAGCGGGAGGGTCCGATACGCAGTATTTT
>TRBV28|TRBD1|NA|14|TRBJ1-5
CASTPGQGHQPQHF
TGTGCCAGCACCCCGGGACAGGGACATCAGCCCCAGCATTTT
>TRBV28|TRBD1|NA|14|TRBJ1-6
CASNPGQKNSPLHF
TGTGCCAGCAACCCGGGACAGAAAAATTCCCCCCTCCACTTT
>TRBV25-1|NA|once|14|TRBJ1-3
CASSLGNSGNTIYF
TGTGCCAGCAGTCTAGGTAACTCTGGAAACACCATATATTTT
>TRBV19|TRBD1|NA|16|TRBJ1-5
CASSILPGQAKWSQHF
TGTGCCAGTAGTATCTTACCGGGACAGGCAAAGTGGTCCCAGCATTTT
>TRBV29-1|NA|NA|12|TRBJ2-6
CSVAGGANVLTF
TGCAGCGTTGCGGGAGGGGCCAACGTCCTGACTTTC
>TRBV4-3|NA|NA|15|TRBJ2-1
CASSPRRVGGNEQFF
TGCGCCAGCAGCCCCCGGCGGGTGGGGGGCAATGAGCAGTTCTTC
>TRBV12-5|NA|NA|12|TRBJ1-1
CASGLTGTEAFF
TGTGCTAGTGGTTTGACCGGGACTGAAGCTTTCTTT
>TRBV5-1|NA|NA|16|TRBJ1-3
CASSLVGGDSGNTIYF
TGCGCCAGCAGCTTGGTTGGCGGCGACTCTGGAAACACCATATATTTT
>TRBV28|NA|NA|18|TRBJ1-2
CASRPHGTPAIWSYGYTF
TGTGCCAGCAGACCGCACGGGACACCCGCGATCTGGTCCTATGGCTACACCTTC
>TRBV20-1|NA|NA|11|TRBJ1-5
CSARGGQPQHF
TGCAGTGCTAGGGGGGGTCAGCCCCAGCATTTT
>TRBV11-3|NA|NA|13|TRBJ2-5
CASSRLSRGEQYF
TGTGCCAGCAGCCGGTTAAGCAGGGGGGAGCAGTACTTC
>TRBV9|TRBD1|NA|15|TRBJ1-1
CASSDLRTGTSEAFF
TGTGCCAGCAGCGACTTACGGACAGGGACGTCTGAAGCTTTCTTT